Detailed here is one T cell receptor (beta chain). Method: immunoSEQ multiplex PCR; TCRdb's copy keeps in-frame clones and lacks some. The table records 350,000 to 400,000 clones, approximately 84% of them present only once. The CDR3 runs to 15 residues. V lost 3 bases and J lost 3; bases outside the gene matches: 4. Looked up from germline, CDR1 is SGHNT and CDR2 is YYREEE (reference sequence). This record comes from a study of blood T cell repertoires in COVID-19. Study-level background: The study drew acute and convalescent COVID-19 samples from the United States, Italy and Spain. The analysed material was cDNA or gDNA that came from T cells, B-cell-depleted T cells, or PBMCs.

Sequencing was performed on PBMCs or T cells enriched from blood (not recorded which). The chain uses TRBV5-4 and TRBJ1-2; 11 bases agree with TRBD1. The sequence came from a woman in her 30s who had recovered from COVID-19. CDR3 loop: CASSWDRGTDYGYTF. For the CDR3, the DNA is TGTGCCAGCAGCTGGGACAGGGGGACGGACTATGGCTACACCTTC. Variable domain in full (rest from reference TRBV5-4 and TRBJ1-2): ETGVTQSPTHLIKTRGQQVTLRCSSQSGHNTVSWYQQALGQGPQFIFQYYREEENGRGNFPPRFSGLQFPNYSSELNVNALELDDSALYLCASSWDRGTDYGYTFGSGTRLTVV.